This TCR beta chain was obtained from a study of T cell repertoires in cytomegalovirus infection. The germline V gene has CDR1 SGDLS and CDR2 YYNGEE. Losses at the gene ends were 3 bases for V and 6 bases for J; bases not matched to a gene: 10. The CDR3 has 15 amino acids. Overall study findings and caveats: HLA-C-restricted TCR beta clonotypes specific for CMV led the ex vivo response.

Notes on this clonotype: Its cognate antigen is unknown.

From the reads, TCRdb called clonotypes with MiXCR, one entry per CDR3 protein. Of hundreds of thousands of distinct CDR3 sequences listed, roughly 30% are singletons. The material sequenced was PBMCs. V usage is TRBV9 and J usage is TRBJ2-3; 7 bases match TRBD2. The sequence was collected from a human donor in good health (CMV status not recorded). Some clones in this sample may be carry-over from other donors' samples. This CDR3 reads CASSDGLVETDTQYF. The CDR3 region has the DNA TGTGCCAGCAGCGACGGACTAGTAGAGACCGATACGCAGTATTTT.